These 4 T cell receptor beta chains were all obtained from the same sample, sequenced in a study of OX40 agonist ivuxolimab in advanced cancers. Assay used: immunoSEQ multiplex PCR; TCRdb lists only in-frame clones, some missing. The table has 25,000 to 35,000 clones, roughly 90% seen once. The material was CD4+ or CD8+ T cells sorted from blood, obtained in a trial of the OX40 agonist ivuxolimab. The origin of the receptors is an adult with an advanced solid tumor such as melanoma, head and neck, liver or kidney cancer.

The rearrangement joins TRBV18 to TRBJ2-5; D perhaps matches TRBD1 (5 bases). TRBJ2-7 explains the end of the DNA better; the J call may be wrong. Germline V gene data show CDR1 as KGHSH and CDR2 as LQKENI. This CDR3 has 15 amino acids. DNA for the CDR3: TGTGCCAGCTCACCCCAAGGGGCTAGCTCCTACGAGCAGTACTTC. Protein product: CASSPQGASSYEQYF.

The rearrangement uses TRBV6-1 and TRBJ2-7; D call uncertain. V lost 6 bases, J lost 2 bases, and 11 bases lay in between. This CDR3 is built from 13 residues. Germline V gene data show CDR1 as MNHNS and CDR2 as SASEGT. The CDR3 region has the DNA TGTGCCAGCAGCTCAAACATTGCCTACGAGCAGTACTTC. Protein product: CASSSNIAYEQYF.

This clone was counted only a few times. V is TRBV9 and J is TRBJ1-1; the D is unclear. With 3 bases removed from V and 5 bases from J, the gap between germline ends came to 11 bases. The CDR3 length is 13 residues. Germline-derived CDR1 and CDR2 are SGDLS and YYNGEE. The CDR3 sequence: CASSAGEGTEAFF. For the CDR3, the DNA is TGTGCCAGCAGCGCAGGTGAAGGGACTGAAGCTTTCTTT.

As DNA, the CDR3 is TGTGCCAGCAGTTATGGGGAGAGCAATCAGCCCCAGCATTTT. Translation: CASSYGESNQPQHF. The V gene is TRBV6-5, the J gene TRBJ1-5, with D unclear. The CDR3 length is 14 residues. Germline CDR1 reads MNHEY; CDR2 reads SVGAGI. The V end was cut by 3 bases, the J end by 1 base, with 7 bases between.